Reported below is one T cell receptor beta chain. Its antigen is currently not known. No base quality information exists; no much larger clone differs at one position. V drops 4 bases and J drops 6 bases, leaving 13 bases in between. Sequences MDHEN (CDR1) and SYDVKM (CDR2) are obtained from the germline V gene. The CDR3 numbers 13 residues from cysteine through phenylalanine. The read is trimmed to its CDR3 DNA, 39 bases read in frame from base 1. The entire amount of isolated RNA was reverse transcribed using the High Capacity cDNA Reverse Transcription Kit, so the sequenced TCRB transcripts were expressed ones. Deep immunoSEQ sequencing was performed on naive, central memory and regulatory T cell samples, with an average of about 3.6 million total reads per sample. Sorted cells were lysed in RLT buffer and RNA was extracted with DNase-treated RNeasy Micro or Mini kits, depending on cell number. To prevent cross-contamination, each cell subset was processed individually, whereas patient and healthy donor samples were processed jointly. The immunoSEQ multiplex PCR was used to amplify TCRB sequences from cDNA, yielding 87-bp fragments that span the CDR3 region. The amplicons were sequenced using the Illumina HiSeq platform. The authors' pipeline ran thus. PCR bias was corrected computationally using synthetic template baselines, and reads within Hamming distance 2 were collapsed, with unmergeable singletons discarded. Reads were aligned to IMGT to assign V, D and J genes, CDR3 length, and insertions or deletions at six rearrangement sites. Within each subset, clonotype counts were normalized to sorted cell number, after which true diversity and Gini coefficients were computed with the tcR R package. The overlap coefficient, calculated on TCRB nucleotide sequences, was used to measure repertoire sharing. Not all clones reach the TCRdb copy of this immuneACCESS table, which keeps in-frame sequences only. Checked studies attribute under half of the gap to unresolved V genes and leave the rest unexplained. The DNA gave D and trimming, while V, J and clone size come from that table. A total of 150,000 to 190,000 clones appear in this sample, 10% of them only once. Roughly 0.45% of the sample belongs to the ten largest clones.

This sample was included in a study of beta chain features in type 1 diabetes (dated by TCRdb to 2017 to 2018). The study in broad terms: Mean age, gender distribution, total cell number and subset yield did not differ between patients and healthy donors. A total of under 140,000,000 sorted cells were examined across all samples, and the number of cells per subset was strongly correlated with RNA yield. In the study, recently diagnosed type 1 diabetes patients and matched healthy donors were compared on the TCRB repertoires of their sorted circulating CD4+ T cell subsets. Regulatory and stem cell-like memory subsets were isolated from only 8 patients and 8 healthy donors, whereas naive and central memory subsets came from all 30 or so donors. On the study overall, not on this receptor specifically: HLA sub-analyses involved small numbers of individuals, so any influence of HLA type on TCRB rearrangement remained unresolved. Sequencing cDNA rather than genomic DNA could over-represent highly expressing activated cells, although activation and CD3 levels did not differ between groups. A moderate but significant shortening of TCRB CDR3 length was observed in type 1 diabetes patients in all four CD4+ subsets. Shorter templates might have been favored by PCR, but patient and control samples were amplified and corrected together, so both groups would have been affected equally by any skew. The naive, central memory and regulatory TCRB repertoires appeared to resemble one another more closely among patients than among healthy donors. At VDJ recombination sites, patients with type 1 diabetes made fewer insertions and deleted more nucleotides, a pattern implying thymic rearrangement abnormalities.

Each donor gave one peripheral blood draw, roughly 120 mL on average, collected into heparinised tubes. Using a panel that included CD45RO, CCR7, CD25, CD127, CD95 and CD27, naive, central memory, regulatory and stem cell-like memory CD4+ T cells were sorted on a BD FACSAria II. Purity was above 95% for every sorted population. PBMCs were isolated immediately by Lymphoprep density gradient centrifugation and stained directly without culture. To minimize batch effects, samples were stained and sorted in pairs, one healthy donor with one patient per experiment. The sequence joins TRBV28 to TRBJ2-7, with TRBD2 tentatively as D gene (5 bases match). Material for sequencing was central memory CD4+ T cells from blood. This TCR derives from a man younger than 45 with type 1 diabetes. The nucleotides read TGTGCCAGCAGTTATGGAGGCGGAGGCGAGCAGTACTTC. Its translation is CASSYGGGGEQYF.